This T cell receptor (beta chain) derives from a study of human T cells and chemical hapten exposure. Study background: Donors were sensitized with 2% DPC on the upper inner arm. Patients additionally received therapeutic doses of diphenylcyclopropenone on the scalp once a week, and this continued throughout the approximately 26-week study. Epicutaneous patch tests delivered 0.01% DPC to the upper back, with evaluation at 6 days.

Each CDR3 protein gets one entry after TCRdb re-called the RACE reads with MiXCR. The profile shows approximately 110,000 distinct CDR3 sequences, roughly a tenth of them singletons. In germline, CDR1 is SEHNR, CDR2 FQNEAQ (reference sequence). With 2 bases removed from V and 2 bases from J, the gap between germline ends came to 10 bases. This CDR3 is built from 15 residues. The time point was: patch test 2, 6 weeks after DPC sensitization. Treatment: therapeutic diphenylcyclopropenone sensitization with weekly scalp DPC. Researchers sampled blood before each patch test went on. This TCR was sampled from a woman aged 35 to 49 with alopecia areata. Some clones in this sample may be carry-over from other donors' samples. The material sequenced was whole blood, taken in connection with sensitization to the hapten diphenylcyclopropenone (DPC). The rearrangement uses TRBV7-9 and TRBJ2-1; D may be TRBD2 (6 bases). The CDR3 bases are TGTGCCAGCAGCTTACGGGGGTCCACCTACAATGAGCAGTTCTTC. Its protein is CASSLRGSTYNEQFF.